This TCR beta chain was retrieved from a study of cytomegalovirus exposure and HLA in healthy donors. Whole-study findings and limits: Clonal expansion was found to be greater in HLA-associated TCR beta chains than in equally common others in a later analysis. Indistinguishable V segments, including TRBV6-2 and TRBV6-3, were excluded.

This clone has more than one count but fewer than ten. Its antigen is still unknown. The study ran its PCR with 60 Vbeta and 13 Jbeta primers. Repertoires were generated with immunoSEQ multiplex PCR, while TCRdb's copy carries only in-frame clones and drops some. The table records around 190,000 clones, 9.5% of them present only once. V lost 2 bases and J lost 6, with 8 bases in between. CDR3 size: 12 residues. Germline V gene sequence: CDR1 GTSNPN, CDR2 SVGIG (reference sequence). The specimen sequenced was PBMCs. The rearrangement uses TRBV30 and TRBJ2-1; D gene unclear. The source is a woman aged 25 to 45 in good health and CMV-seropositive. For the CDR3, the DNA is TGTGCCTGGAGTATTTTGAGCAATGAGCAGTTCTTC. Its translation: CAWSILSNEQFF. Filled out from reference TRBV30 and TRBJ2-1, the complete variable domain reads SQTIHQWPATLVQPVGSPLSLECTVEGTSNPNLYWYRQAAGRGLQLLFYSVGIGQISSEVPQNLSASRPQDRQFILSSKKLLLSDSGFYLCAWSILSNEQFFGPGTRLTVL.